These 17 T cell receptor beta chains share one sample of origin, sequenced in a study of T cell clonotyping in hematopoietic cell transplantation. The time point here: recipient sample about 28 days before transplant, after cytoreduction. The data were produced by immunoSEQ multiplex PCR, yet TCRdb's version contains in-frame clones alone and is incomplete. The sample holds 30,000 to 40,000 clones, 85% to 95% seen once. The sequences come from peripheral blood mononuclear cells, collected before stem cell transplant. The receptors stem from a man between 35 and 55 years old with chronic myeloid leukemia. Some clones in this sample may be carry-over from other donors' samples.

This chain joins TRBV7-9 and TRBJ2-7; 9 bases agree with TRBD1. Germline V CDR1 and CDR2: SEHNR, FQNEAQ (reference sequence). J was trimmed by 2 bases and V by 5 bases; bases with no gene match: 7. The CDR3 spans 15 residues. CDR3 bases: TGTGCCAGCAGCCCCCGGACAGGGGACACCTACGAGCAGTACTTC. Its translation is CASSPRTGDTYEQYF.

The chain couples TRBV4-3 to TRBJ2-1; no clear D. The germline V and J ends were trimmed by 1 base and 0 bases, with 13 bases remaining between them. Germline-derived CDR1 and CDR2 are LGHNA and YSLEER. The CDR3 is 17 residues long. CDR3 nucleotides: TGCGCCAGCAGCCAAGGGTCTTGGAAAGGCTCCTACAATGAGCAGTTCTTC. Its protein product is CASSQGSWKGSYNEQFF.

The chain recombines TRBV7-2 with TRBJ2-5; maybe TRBD2 (6 bases). This CDR3 spans 13 amino acids. V lost 6 bases and J lost 3, with 11 bases in between. From germline, CDR1 is SGHTA and CDR2 FQGNSA. In nucleotides, the CDR3 is TGTGCCAGCAGTCAGACTAGGGAAGAGACCCAGTACTTC. This encodes CASSQTREETQYF.

This clone was picked up one time. The chain combines TRBV27 with TRBJ1-2, with TRBD1 matching over 7 bases. Trimming at V came to 1 base and at J to 0 bases, leaving 11 bases not matched to a gene. Germline loops: CDR1 MNHEY, CDR2 SMNVEV (reference sequence). CDR3 size: 18 residues. The CDR3 coding sequence is TGTGCCAGCAGTTTATGGGCCACCCCGGACAGGACTAACTATGGCTACACCTTC. It encodes CASSLWATPDRTNYGYTF.

The chain employs TRBV4-1 and TRBJ1-3, with D tentatively TRBD1 (6 bases). V dropped 1 base and J dropped 2 bases, with 9 bases sitting between them. The CDR3 length is 15 residues. The germline gives CDR1 MGHRA, CDR2 YSYEKL. The CDR3 is CASSQVQGPGNTIYF. The DNA of the CDR3 is TGCGCCAGCAGCCAAGTACAGGGACCTGGAAACACCATATATTTT.

The rearrangement uses TRBV5-6 and TRBJ1-2; no clear D. This CDR3 contains 15 residues. Germline-derived CDR1 and CDR2 are SGHDT and YYEEEE. V dropped 4 bases and J dropped 0 bases, with 13 bases sitting between them. The CDR3 coding sequence is TGTGCCAGCAGCCACCTAGGCAGACCTAACTATGGCTACACCTTC. Translation: CASSHLGRPNYGYTF.

The rearrangement links TRBV4-3 to TRBJ1-2; TRBD1 might be the D (6 bases). Germline values: CDR1 LGHNA, CDR2 YSLEER. V was pared by 4 bases and J by 0 bases, with 12 bases between. The CDR3 totals 15 residues. The CDR3 spells CASSLERGTNYGYTF. In DNA form, the CDR3 reads TGCGCCAGCAGCCTCGAAAGGGGGACTAACTATGGCTACACCTTC.

The chain recombines TRBV27 with TRBJ2-3; D is unresolved. CDR3 size: 11 residues. Trimming stripped 3 bases from V and 9 bases from J, with 7 bases between. Germline V gives CDR1 MNHEY, CDR2 SMNVEV (reference sequence). The CDR3 sequence is CASSFGRTQYF. The CDR3 coding sequence is TGTGCCAGCAGTTTTGGAAGAACGCAGTATTTT.

The rearrangement uses TRBV10-3 and TRBJ1-1; D possibly corresponds to TRBD1 (6 bases). The germline V gene has CDR1 ENHRY and CDR2 SYGVKD. The CDR3 consists of 13 residues. The V end was cut by 10 bases, the J end by 4 bases, with 16 bases between. In nucleotides, the CDR3 is TGTGCCACCTGCAACCAGGGGACCACTGAAGCTTTCTTT. Amino acids: CATCNQGTTEAFF.

The chain employs TRBV2 and TRBJ1-5; no clear D gene. The CDR3 is 13 residues long. Germline CDR1 is SNHLY and CDR2 is FYNNEI. Trimming left V 4 bases short and J 7 bases short, with 11 bases between. The CDR3, as DNA: TGTGCCAGCAGTGTCGGCGAGGGCCAGCCCCAGCATTTT. Amino acid sequence: CASSVGEGQPQHF.

The rearrangement joins TRBV7-2 to TRBJ2-1, with TRBD1 as a possible D gene (5 bases). The CDR3 loop spans 15 amino acids. CDR1 is SGHTA, CDR2 FQGNSA, per germline. Trimming removed 5 bases at V and 0 bases at J, with 11 bases between. The CDR3: CASSLDSASYNEQFF. In DNA form, the CDR3 reads TGTGCCAGCAGCCTCGACAGTGCCTCCTACAATGAGCAGTTCTTC.

The chain has TRBV6-1 and TRBJ1-5; TRBD1 aligns across 7 bases. The trim removed 7 bases at V and 3 bases at J, leaving 9 bases unmatched. Per germline, CDR1 MNHNS and CDR2 SASEGT. CDR3 size: 15 residues. The chain's CDR3 is CASNPTGASNQPQHF. DNA of the CDR3: TGTGCCAGCAACCCTACAGGGGCCTCCAATCAGCCCCAGCATTTT.

This chain links TRBV7-3 with TRBJ1-1, with D hard to call. The V gene's germline CDR1 is SGHTA and CDR2 FQGTGA. This CDR3 contains 13 residues. V shed 10 bases and J shed 1 base, with 13 bases lying between them. CDR3 sequence reads: CATSEQWNTEAFF. For the CDR3, the DNA is TGTGCCACCAGTGAGCAGTGGAACACTGAAGCTTTCTTT.

The genes are TRBV19 and TRBJ1-1, with 11 bases fitting TRBD1. J lost 1 base, V lost 6 bases, and 7 bases had no gene match. This CDR3 has 16 residues. Germline lookup yields CDR1 LNHDA and CDR2 SQIVND (reference sequence). CDR3 protein: CASSLRTGGSNTEAFF. The CDR3 region has the DNA TGTGCCAGTAGCCTGAGGACAGGGGGCTCGAACACTGAAGCTTTCTTT.

The gene calls are TRBV6-5 and TRBJ1-3; TRBD1 might be the D (6 bases). The CDR3 sequence is 14 residues long. V was trimmed by 7 bases and J by 0 bases, leaving 10 bases between them. Germline CDR1 and CDR2: MNHEY and SVGAGI. The DNA of the CDR3 is TGTGCCAGCAAGAACAGGGACTCTGGAAACACCATATATTTT. Translated: CASKNRDSGNTIYF.

This chain links TRBV10-3 with TRBJ1-1; D is unresolved. Trimming took off 3 bases at V and 1 base at J, with 12 bases between the two ends. The CDR3 runs 15 residues. Germline V gene lookup returns CDR1 ENHRY and CDR2 SYGVKD. The CDR3 loop is CAISDPGRGNTEAFF. CDR3 coding DNA: TGTGCCATCAGTGACCCGGGGAGAGGGAACACTGAAGCTTTCTTT.

The chain has TRBV28 and TRBJ2-2, with 10 bases lining up with TRBD1. The CDR3 sequence is 15 residues long. J lost 7 bases, V lost 4 bases, and 6 bases had no gene match. CDR1 and CDR2 from the germline V gene are MDHEN and SYDVKM. The CDR3 loop is CASSSAGQGIGELFF. DNA for the CDR3: TGTGCCAGCAGTTCCGCGGGACAGGGGATCGGGGAGCTGTTTTTT.